These 13 T cell receptor beta chains came from one sample sequenced in a study of T cells in Graves' hyperthyroidism and ophthalmopathy. Amplified TCR beta CDR3 regions derived from RNA transcripts. A first-round RT-PCR of the TCR CDR3 used the HTBI primer set. One entry per CDR3 protein, called by TCRdb with MiXCR from the multiplex PCR reads. Of 200,000 to 250,000 distinct CDR3 sequences in the sample, about 16% are singletons; the top ten hold approximately 40%. The sample comprised blood. These receptors were taken from a man aged 35-49 years with Graves' hyperthyroidism.

Comment on this clonotype: A much larger clone lies one base from this, so it may be a read error. V is TRBV7-6 and J is TRBJ2-1; D is ambiguous. Looked up from germline, CDR1 is SGHVS and CDR2 is FNYEAQ. CDR3 size: 13 residues. In DNA form, the CDR3 reads TGTGTCAGCAGCTTGGCCGAACGCAATGAGCAGTTCTTC. It is translated as CVSSLAERNEQFF.

J is TRBJ2-7 and V is TRBV20-1, with 7 positions matching TRBD2. J lost 0 bases, V lost 6 bases, and 8 bases had no gene match. The germline gives CDR1 DFQATT, CDR2 SNEGSKA (reference sequence). This CDR3 is 14 amino acids long. Here the CDR3 reads CSAGDYRSSYEQYF. The CDR3 region has the DNA TGCAGTGCCGGGGACTATAGGAGCTCCTACGAGCAGTACTTC.

This clonotype has at least ten counts. The gene calls are TRBV6-1 and TRBJ2-5, with 7 bases matching TRBD1. Trimming at V came to 5 bases and at J to 12 bases, leaving 9 bases not matched to a gene. Germline CDR1 is MNHNS and CDR2 is SASEGT. This CDR3 is 12 amino acids long. The CDR3 DNA is TGTGCCAGCAGTCCCGGACAGGCCCATGAGTACTTC. Its protein is CASSPGQAHEYF.

This clonotype appeared many times. CDR3 region: CASSSWTGGRETQYF. The CDR3 DNA follows: TGTGCCAGCAGTTCCTGGACAGGGGGCAGAGAGACCCAGTACTTC. The V and J genes are TRBV28 and TRBJ2-5; 11 nucleotides line up with TRBD1. CDR1 and CDR2 from the germline V gene are MDHEN and SYDVKM. This CDR3 contains 15 residues. The V segment lost 4 bases and the J segment 4 bases; nucleotides outside the gene matches: 5.

This clonotype was seen more than once but under ten times. This chain links TRBV7-2 with TRBJ2-5; D might be TRBD1 or TRBD2, each matching 5 bases. This CDR3 contains 14 residues. V gave up 5 bases and J gave up 3 bases, with 13 bases separating them. Per the germline V gene, CDR1 is SGHTA and CDR2 is FQGNSA. CDR3 DNA: TGTGCCAGCAGCCCCCTGGGGCGGGAAGAGACCCAGTACTTC. Protein: CASSPLGREETQYF.

In its sample, this clonotype was seen many times. This chain links TRBV20-1 with TRBJ2-5; 10 nucleotides align to TRBD2. Germline CDR1 is DFQATT and CDR2 is SNEGSKA (reference sequence). The CDR3 runs to 16 residues. After removal of 4 bases from V and 2 bases from J, the junction contained 10 bases not matched to a gene. CDR3 sequence reads: CSATLQTSGAQETQYF. Here the CDR3 DNA reads TGCAGTGCTACTTTACAAACTAGCGGGGCACAAGAGACCCAGTACTTC.

This clonotype appeared many times. The chain couples TRBV5-5 to TRBJ2-6, with unresolved D. Germline-derived CDR1 and CDR2 are SGHKS and YYEKEE (reference sequence). There are 15 residues in the CDR3. V was cut by 4 bases and J by 0 bases, with 8 bases left in between. CDR3 protein: CASSPQSSGANVLTF. CDR3 coding DNA: TGTGCCAGCAGCCCCCAGAGCTCTGGGGCCAACGTCCTGACTTTC.

V gene TRBV12-3 or TRBV12-4 combines with J gene TRBJ1-4; D gene uncertain. V shed 3 bases and J shed 2 bases, with 16 bases lying between them. This CDR3 is built from 17 residues. CDR3 DNA: TGTGCCAGCAGTTTGGGTCGCAGCCTGGGGACTAATGAAAAACTGTTTTTT. This encodes CASSLGRSLGTNEKLFF.

The chain uses TRBV20-1 and TRBJ1-5, with D tentatively TRBD1 (5 bases). Deletions cut 3 bases from V and 3 bases from J, with 12 bases between. The CDR3 is 14 amino acids. Germline CDR1 and CDR2: DFQATT and SNEGSKA (reference sequence). DNA of the CDR3: TGCAGTGCTAGTGGGGGGTGGGACAATCAGCCCCAGCATTTT. This sequence encodes CSASGGWDNQPQHF.

Many counts were recorded for this clonotype. The chain joins TRBV7-8 to TRBJ2-5; 16 nucleotides line up with TRBD2. CDR1 and CDR2 (germline): SGHVS, FQNEAQ. There are 17 residues in the CDR3. Losses at the gene ends were 1 base for V and 5 bases for J; bases not matched to a gene: 4. The CDR3 region is CASSLGGLAGGRETQYF. CDR3 sequence (DNA): TGTGCCAGCAGCTTAGGGGGACTAGCGGGGGGGCGGGAGACCCAGTACTTC.

The rearrangement links TRBV20-1 to TRBJ2-7; 9 bases agree with TRBD2. Germline CDR1 reads DFQATT; CDR2 reads SNEGSKA (reference sequence). V lost 4 bases, J lost 5 bases, and 9 bases stayed unmatched. This CDR3 contains 14 residues. CDR3 in DNA: TGCAGTGCTACTTCTAGCGGGATAGGCGACGAGCAGTACTTC. Its protein is CSATSSGIGDEQYF.

This clonotype was recorded many times. The chain uses TRBV7-2 and TRBJ1-2; D ambiguous. The V and J ends lost 0 bases and 4 bases respectively, with 9 bases between them. This CDR3 region has 14 residues. Germline V gene sequence: CDR1 SGHTA, CDR2 FQGNSA. The CDR3 nucleotides read TGTGCCAGCAGCTTAGCGCACACTACCTATGGCTACACCTTC. Its protein is CASSLAHTTYGYTF.

This clonotype showed up many times. This chain links TRBV15 with TRBJ1-1, with D hard to call. Trimming took off 2 bases at V and 0 bases at J, with 4 bases between the two ends. The length of the CDR3 is 13 residues. In germline, CDR1 is LNHNV, CDR2 YYDKDF (reference sequence). CDR3 region: CATSRLMNTEAFF. In nucleotides, the CDR3 is TGTGCCACCAGCAGACTGATGAACACTGAAGCTTTCTTT. Filled out from reference TRBV15 and TRBJ1-1, the complete variable domain reads DAMVIQNPRYQVTQFGKPVTLSCSQTLNHNVMYWYQQKSSQAPKLLFHYYDKDFNNEADTPDNFQSRRPNTSFCFLDIRSPGLGDTAMYLCATSRLMNTEAFFGQGTRLTVV.